The 28 T cell receptor beta chains below were found in one sample sequenced in a study. TCRdb ran MiXCR on the RT-PCR reads and lists one entry per CDR3 protein. Here the sample spans about 700,000 distinct CDR3 sequences, 12% to 15% being singletons. Sequencing used memory CD4+ T cells from blood. These receptors all stem from a female donor in good health, serving as a healthy control.

This clonotype showed up just a few times. This chain connects TRBV7-6 to TRBJ2-7; D possibly corresponds to TRBD2 (7 bases). Germline-derived CDR1 and CDR2 are SGHVS and FNYEAQ. V was pared by 5 bases and J by 4 bases, with 15 bases between. This CDR3 is 14 amino acids long. The CDR3 spells CASSQGSGDYEQYF. The CDR3 DNA sequence: TGTGCCAGCAGCCAGGGGAGCGGGGATTACGAGCAGTACTTC.

This clonotype was observed at least ten times. The rearrangement links TRBV27 to TRBJ2-1; the D gene is possibly TRBD1 (6 bases). This CDR3 has 16 residues. The germline V gene has CDR1 MNHEY and CDR2 SMNVEV (reference sequence). V dropped 6 bases and J dropped 0 bases, with 15 bases sitting between them. The CDR3 nucleotides read TGTGCCAGCAGCGTGGGGGCAGGGCGCTCCTACAATGAGCAGTTCTTC. Amino acid sequence: CASSVGAGRSYNEQFF.

The genes are TRBV9 and TRBJ1-1; D might be TRBD1 (6 bases). Germline V CDR1 and CDR2: SGDLS, YYNGEE. CDR3 size: 16 residues. The V end was cut by 4 bases, the J end by 0 bases, with 16 bases between. In DNA, the CDR3 is TGTGCCAGCAGCCCCGCAGGGGACGGTTTGAACACTGAAGCTTTCTTT. Amino acids: CASSPAGDGLNTEAFF.

This clonotype was detected only a few times. The CDR3 DNA sequence: TGTGCCAGCAGTACGGGAGCAACTAATGAAAAACTGTTTTTT. It specifies CASSTGATNEKLFF. V is TRBV6-5 and J is TRBJ1-4; unclear D gene. Germline CDR1 and CDR2: MNHEY and SVGAGI. The V end was cut by 5 bases, the J end by 0 bases, with 7 bases between. The CDR3 is made up of 14 amino acids.

The chain uses TRBV7-6 and TRBJ2-3; maybe TRBD2 (5 bases). The germline gives CDR1 SGHVS, CDR2 FNYEAQ. Trimming shortened V by 5 bases and J by 0 bases, and 12 bases separated the two germline ends. The length of the CDR3 is 15 residues. This chain's CDR3 is CASSTRTGSTDTQYF. In DNA, the CDR3 is TGTGCCAGCAGCACCCGGACTGGGAGCACAGATACGCAGTATTTT.

The chain joins TRBV4-2 to TRBJ1-5; D is possibly TRBD1 (5 bases). The CDR3 length is 17 residues. CDR1 and CDR2 from the germline V gene are LGHNA and YNFKEQ. The V end lost 0 bases, the J end lost 2 bases, and 14 bases lay between the germline ends. As DNA, the CDR3 is TGTGCCAGCAGCCAAGATTTGGATTCGGGGGGCAATCAGCCCCAGCATTTT. Its translation: CASSQDLDSGGNQPQHF.

V usage is TRBV7-3 and J usage is TRBJ1-1; tentatively, D is TRBD1 (5 bases). The CDR3 is 16 residues long. Per germline, CDR1 SGHTA and CDR2 FQGTGA. V was shortened by 1 base and J by 10 bases, with 22 bases between the two germline ends. The CDR3 region has the DNA TGTGCCAGCAGCTTAAGAGGGGACGTCTCTGGGGGTCCAGCTTTCTTT. Amino acids: CASSLRGDVSGGPAFF.

This clonotype was seen a few times. This chain joins TRBV20-1 and TRBJ2-3; 11 nucleotides agree with TRBD2. V lost 0 bases and J lost 4; bases outside the gene matches: 6. CDR1 is DFQATT, CDR2 SNEGSKA, per germline (reference sequence). The CDR3 sequence is 16 residues long. The CDR3 here is CSARDPTSGRSDTQYF. Written as DNA, the CDR3 is TGCAGTGCTAGAGATCCAACTAGCGGGAGATCAGATACGCAGTATTTT.

The chain joins TRBV5-1 to TRBJ2-3; D might be TRBD2 (6 bases). Germline loops: CDR1 SGHRS, CDR2 YFSETQ. V lost 0 bases to trimming and J lost 0 bases, with 11 bases between them. This CDR3 comprises 16 residues. CDR3 loop: CASSLGVGTSTDTQYF. The CDR3 nucleotides are TGCGCCAGCAGCTTGGGAGTCGGGACTAGCACAGATACGCAGTATTTT.

This clonotype has only a few counts. This chain joins TRBV15 and TRBJ1-2; tentative D call: TRBD1 (6 bases). CDR1 and CDR2 (germline): LNHNV, YYDKDF (reference sequence). The CDR3 has 18 amino acids. Between the trimmed V and J ends, which lost 0 bases and 0 bases, there was a span of 17 bases. The CDR3 nucleotides read TGTGCCACCAGCAGAGAACAGGACAGACAAGATTCTAACTATGGCTACACCTTC. It yields the protein CATSREQDRQDSNYGYTF.

This sequence joins TRBV20-1 and TRBJ1-1; D may be TRBD1 (5 bases). The germline gives CDR1 DFQATT, CDR2 SNEGSKA (reference sequence). V lost 6 bases, J lost 1 base, and 12 bases lay in between. CDR3 length: 13 residues. DNA of the CDR3: TGCAGTGCCCCGACAGCTACGAACACTGAAGCTTTCTTT. Amino acids: CSAPTATNTEAFF.

This chain links TRBV7-7 with TRBJ2-1; 7 nucleotides match TRBD2. V lost 1 base to trimming and J lost 5 bases; unmatched junction nucleotides: 5. The CDR3 runs 15 residues. Germline V lookup: CDR1 SSHAT, CDR2 FNYEAQ (reference sequence). CDR3 sequence reads: CASSLGGGPNNEQFF. CDR3 DNA sequence: TGTGCCAGCAGCTTAGGGGGGGGTCCTAACAATGAGCAGTTCTTC.

This chain links TRBV6-6 with TRBJ1-5, with 9 nucleotides matching TRBD1. V lost 0 bases and J lost 6; bases outside the gene matches: 12. The CDR3 is 18 amino acids. Germline CDR1 is MNHNY and CDR2 is SVGAGI (reference sequence). CDR3 bases: TGTGCCAGCAGTTACTCTCTTGGGACAGGGAAGGGGACTCAGCCCCAGCATTTT. Translating it yields CASSYSLGTGKGTQPQHF.

This clonotype was counted only a few times. The chain joins TRBV20-1 to TRBJ1-6; D is possibly TRBD1 (5 bases). CDR1 and CDR2 (germline): DFQATT, SNEGSKA (reference sequence). The CDR3 consists of 13 residues. V lost 2 bases and J 8 bases, leaving 10 bases between the germline ends. CDR3 in DNA: TGCAGTGCTAGATCATCCAGGGATTCACCCCTCCACTTT. Its translation: CSARSSRDSPLHF.

The chain has TRBV7-2 and TRBJ2-1; 7 nucleotides line up with TRBD1. The length of the CDR3 is 18 residues. Germline assignment: CDR1 SGHTA and CDR2 FQGNSA. The V and J ends lost 5 bases and 3 bases, in that order; junction bases with no gene match: 16. CDR3 in DNA: TGTGCCAGCAGCCGACAGAGGGGGCGGACAGGAGGCTACAATGAGCAGTTCTTC. It is translated as CASSRQRGRTGGYNEQFF.

This clonotype was detected only a few times. The J gene is TRBJ2-3, the V gene TRBV20-1, with 12 bases identical to TRBD2. CDR1 and CDR2 from the germline V gene are DFQATT and SNEGSKA (reference sequence). CDR3 length: 14 amino acids. The CDR3 sequence: CRVLAGGPSDTQYF. In nucleotides, the CDR3 is TGCAGAGTCCTAGCGGGAGGGCCCTCCGATACGCAGTATTTT.

V and J are TRBV5-4 and TRBJ2-1; D remains unclear. V shed 0 bases and J shed 14 bases, with 9 bases lying between them. The CDR3 extends over 11 amino acids. Germline V gives CDR1 SGHNT, CDR2 YYREEE (reference sequence). The CDR3 is CASSLDSREFF. CDR3 coding DNA: TGTGCCAGCAGCTTGGACAGTCGGGAGTTCTTC.

This clonotype has a count of ten or more. The V and J genes are TRBV5-1 and TRBJ2-7; 8 bases line up with TRBD1. The CDR3 sequence is 14 residues long. Per germline, CDR1 SGHRS and CDR2 YFSETQ. With 4 bases clipped from V and 5 bases from J, the junction kept 8 bases outside the gene matches. The CDR3 region is CASSPGSGGDEQYF. In DNA, the CDR3 is TGCGCCAGCAGCCCCGGATCAGGGGGCGACGAGCAGTACTTC.

This clonotype was observed a handful of times. V usage is TRBV20-1 and J usage is TRBJ2-3; TRBD2 is a possible D gene (7 bases). Germline CDR1 DFQATT, CDR2 SNEGSKA (reference sequence). Between the trimmed V and J ends, which lost 6 bases and 4 bases, there was a span of 14 bases. This CDR3 is 13 amino acids long. The CDR3 DNA reads as TGCAGTGCCCCCGAGGGGGGGGCAGATACGCAGTATTTT. This gives the protein CSAPEGGADTQYF.

This clonotype was found a few times. This rearrangement joins TRBV6-2 or TRBV6-3 to TRBJ2-2; 13 positions match TRBD2. CDR3 length: 16 amino acids. V lost 6 bases, J lost 7 bases, and 8 bases stayed unmatched. From germline, CDR1 is MNHEY and CDR2 SVGEGT. CDR3 sequence reads: CASSSWTSGSLGELFF. Here the CDR3 DNA reads TGTGCCAGCAGCTCCTGGACTAGCGGGAGCCTCGGGGAGCTGTTTTTT.

This clonotype was counted only a few times. The chain carries TRBV7-2 and TRBJ2-2; 9 bases match TRBD2. From germline, CDR1 is SGHTA and CDR2 FQGNSA. Trimming took 3 bases from V and 4 from J; bases not matched to a gene: 3. The CDR3 sequence is 15 residues long. The CDR3 here is CASSLYSGGTGELFF. In nucleotides, the CDR3 is TGTGCCAGCAGCTTGTATAGCGGGGGCACCGGGGAGCTGTTTTTT. The variable domain in full, completed from reference TRBV7-2 and TRBJ2-2, reads GAGVSQSPSNKVTEKGKDVELRCDPISGHTALYWYRQSLGQGLEFLIYFQGNSAPDKSGLPSDRFSAERTGGSVSTLTIQRTQQEDSAVYLCASSLYSGGTGELFFGEGSRLTVL.

CDR3 sequence: CSARSGSGEVVGQPQHF. As DNA, the CDR3 is TGCAGTGCTAGATCGGGGTCGGGGGAGGTGGTAGGTCAGCCCCAGCATTTT. This chain uses TRBV20-1 with TRBJ1-5; a weak D match, TRBD1 (5 bases). CDR3 length: 17 amino acids. Trimming shortened V by 2 bases and J by 6 bases, and 23 bases separated the two germline ends. Germline loops: CDR1 DFQATT, CDR2 SNEGSKA (reference sequence).

This clonotype has a single count. An end of the junction differs from the germline gene, which may be a read error. The chain's CDR3 is CVSSSTRGNTGELFF. The DNA of the CDR3 is TGTGTCAGCAGCTCAACCCGGGGGAACACCGGGGAGCTGTTTTTT. The chain combines TRBV7-6 with TRBJ2-2; tentatively, D is TRBD2 (5 bases). The germline V gene encodes CDR1 SGHVS and CDR2 FNYEAQ. The CDR3 length is 15 residues.

The V call is TRBV5-1, the J call TRBJ2-7, with D perhaps matching TRBD1 (6 bases). This CDR3 spans 16 amino acids. From germline, CDR1 is SGHRS and CDR2 YFSETQ. The V end lost 0 bases, the J end lost 0 bases, and 13 bases lay between the germline ends. CDR3 amino acids: CASSLDVRDNSYEQYF. Written as DNA, the CDR3 is TGCGCCAGCAGCTTGGATGTCCGGGACAACTCCTACGAGCAGTACTTC.

This clonotype was seen a few times. The gene calls are TRBV5-4 and TRBJ2-7; 9 bases are shared with TRBD2. Trimming cost V 6 bases and J 2 bases; bases outside gene matches: 9. The CDR3 extends over 15 amino acids. In germline, CDR1 is SGHNT, CDR2 YYREEE (reference sequence). In nucleotides, the CDR3 is TGTGCCAGCAAATCGTCGCCTAGCGGGGCCTACGAGCAGTACTTC. As protein: CASKSSPSGAYEQYF.

This clonotype was counted only a few times. V usage is TRBV7-9 and J usage is TRBJ1-4; TRBD1 might be the D (5 bases). V was pared by 2 bases and J by 3 bases, with 10 bases between. Germline assignment: CDR1 SEHNR and CDR2 FQNEAQ (reference sequence). The CDR3 has 15 residues. The CDR3 bases are TGTGCCAGCAGCTTATTAGGGGAGCCTAATGAAAAACTGTTTTTT. Its translation: CASSLLGEPNEKLFF. The full variable domain, with the rest looked up from reference TRBV7-9 and TRBJ1-4, is DTGVSQNPRHKITKRGQNVTFRCDPISEHNRLYWYRQTLGQGPEFLTYFQNEAQLEKSRLLSDRFSAERPKGSFSTLEIQRTEQGDSAMYLCASSLLGEPNEKLFFGSGTQLSVL.

This chain links TRBV27 with TRBJ2-3; TRBD2 agrees at 7 bases. The J segment lost 2 bases and the V segment lost 5 bases, leaving 10 bases of the junction unmatched. CDR3 length equals 16 residues. CDR1 and CDR2 from the germline V gene are MNHEY and SMNVEV (reference sequence). CDR3 residues: CASSPWGSGYTDTQYF. The CDR3 region has the DNA TGTGCCAGCAGTCCCTGGGGTAGCGGGTACACAGATACGCAGTATTTT.

This clonotype showed up just a few times. The chain links TRBV18 to TRBJ1-5; D call uncertain. CDR1 is KGHSH, CDR2 LQKENI, per germline. CDR3 length: 14 residues. V lost 3 bases, J lost 6 bases, and 12 bases lay in between. CDR3 nucleotide sequence: TGTGCCAGCTCACCGGAGGCGGGTGGTCAGCCCCAGCATTTT. It encodes CASSPEAGGQPQHF.